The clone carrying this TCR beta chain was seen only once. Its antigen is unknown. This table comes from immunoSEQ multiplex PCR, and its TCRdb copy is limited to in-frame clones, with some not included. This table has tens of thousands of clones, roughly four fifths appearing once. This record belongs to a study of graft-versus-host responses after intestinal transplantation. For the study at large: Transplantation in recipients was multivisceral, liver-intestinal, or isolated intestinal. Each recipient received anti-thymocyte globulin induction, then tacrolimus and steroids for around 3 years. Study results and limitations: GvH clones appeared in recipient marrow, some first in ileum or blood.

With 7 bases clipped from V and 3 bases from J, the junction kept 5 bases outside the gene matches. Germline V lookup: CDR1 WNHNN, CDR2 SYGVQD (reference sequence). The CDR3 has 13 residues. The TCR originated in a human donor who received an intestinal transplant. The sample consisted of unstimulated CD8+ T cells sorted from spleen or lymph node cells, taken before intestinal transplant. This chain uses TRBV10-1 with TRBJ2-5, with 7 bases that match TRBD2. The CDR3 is CASIRGREETQYF. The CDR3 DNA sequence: TGCGCCAGCATCCGAGGGAGGGAAGAGACCCAGTACTTC.